Listed here are 17 T cell receptor beta chains from one sample, sequenced in a study of blood T cell repertoires in COVID-19. Libraries were prepared by immunoSEQ multiplex PCR; TCRdb keeps only in-frame clonotypes and omits some of them. The sample consists of some 97,000 clones, roughly 92% of them appearing once. Sequenced: peripheral blood. The receptor source for this set is a man aged 50 or older with active COVID-19.

V and J are TRBV12-5 and TRBJ2-1; tentative D call: TRBD1 (5 bases). Germline CDR1 is LGHNT and CDR2 is FRNRAP. The CDR3 contains 15 residues. V lost 5 bases and J 8 bases, leaving 19 bases between the germline ends. The CDR3 here is CASGKGERQKDEQFF. The CDR3, as DNA: TGTGCTAGTGGTAAGGGCGAGCGACAGAAGGATGAGCAGTTCTTC.

The V and J genes are TRBV28 and TRBJ2-7; TRBD1 aligns across 8 bases. V lost 6 bases to trimming and J lost 0 bases; unmatched junction nucleotides: 7. The V gene's germline CDR1 is MDHEN and CDR2 SYDVKM. The length of the CDR3 is 15 residues. The CDR3 here is CASRSQGGRSYEQYV. The CDR3 region has the DNA TGTGCCAGCAGGTCACAGGGGGGCCGCTCCTACGAGCAGTACGTC.

Remarks on this clone: The germline gene is not matched at one end of the junction; a read error may be the cause. The chain joins TRBV12-3 or TRBV12-4 to TRBJ2-3; perhaps TRBD1 as D (7 bases). The CDR3 covers 13 residues. The CDR3 DNA follows: TGTGCCAGCAGTTTTCCCGCAGGGGGGCTCAGAGATTTT. This translates into CASSFPAGGLRDF.

The J gene is TRBJ2-7, the V gene TRBV6-5, with D possibly matching TRBD1 (5 bases). Germline V gene sequence: CDR1 MNHEY, CDR2 SVGAGI. This CDR3 contains 12 residues. Trimming removed 6 bases from V and 3 bases from J, with 9 bases in between. The chain's CDR3 is CASRSDSYEQYV. The CDR3 DNA reads TGTGCCAGCAGATCCGACAGCTACGAGCAGTACGTC.

The gene calls are TRBV6-5 and TRBJ2-3; unclear D gene. The germline V and J ends were trimmed by 6 bases and 0 bases, with 4 bases remaining between them. Germline loops: CDR1 MNHEY, CDR2 SVGAGI. CDR3 length: 12 residues. DNA for the CDR3: TGTGCCAGCAGGACTAGCACAGATACGCAGTATTTT. Protein sequence: CASRTSTDTQYF.

This clone was picked up a small number of times. The genes are TRBV3-1 (or the pseudogene TRBV3-2) and TRBJ1-6; D remains unclear. Trimming cost V 4 bases and J 10 bases, with 17 bases left between them. The CDR3 sequence is 15 residues long. The germline CDR1 and CDR2 sequences are LGHDT and YNNKEL (reference sequence). Here the CDR3 reads CASSLSKEVRSPLHF. DNA for the CDR3: TGTGCCAGCAGCCTGTCGAAAGAAGTCAGGTCACCCCTCCACTTT.

The chain couples TRBV19 to TRBJ1-2; tentative D call: TRBD1 (6 bases). The length of the CDR3 is 11 residues. The ends were cut back, 6 bases at V and 8 bases at J, with 10 bases in the middle. CDR1 and CDR2 (germline): LNHDA, SQIVND (reference sequence). CDR3 sequence reads: CASRAGVGYTF. CDR3 coding DNA: TGTGCCAGTAGGGCAGGGGTCGGCTACACCTTC.

The gene calls are TRBV5-1 and TRBJ2-7; 9 bases agree with TRBD1. This CDR3 is 14 amino acids long. V lost 0 bases to trimming and J lost 5 bases; unmatched junction nucleotides: 3. CDR1 and CDR2 from the germline V gene are SGHRS and YFSETQ. For the CDR3, the DNA is TGCGCCAGCAGCTTGGGGGGACAGGGAAACGAGCAGTACTTC. It translates to CASSLGGQGNEQYF.

CDR3 loop: CASSLDGDNEQFF. The DNA of the CDR3 is TGTGCCAGCAGCTTAGATGGAGACAATGAGCAGTTCTTC. The rearrangement links TRBV7-9 to TRBJ2-1, with D unresolved. This CDR3 region has 13 residues. Germline CDR1 is SEHNR and CDR2 is FQNEAQ (reference sequence). With 1 base removed from V and 5 bases from J, the gap between germline ends came to 6 bases.

The chain combines TRBV9 with TRBJ1-1; D perhaps matches TRBD1 (5 bases). CDR1 and CDR2 (germline): SGDLS, YYNGEE. The CDR3 is 14 residues long. With 4 bases removed from V and 2 bases from J, the gap between germline ends came to 12 bases. The CDR3 coding sequence is TGTGCCAGCAGCCTTATGGACACAAACACTGAAGCTTTCTTT. It codes for CASSLMDTNTEAFF.

The gene calls are TRBV10-1 and TRBJ2-5; no clear D gene. CDR1 WNHNN and CDR2 SYGVQD come from the germline V gene (reference sequence). The ends were cut back, 5 bases at V and 5 bases at J, with 21 bases in the middle. The CDR3 extends over 16 amino acids. CDR3 amino acids: CASSLSSSGSRETQYF. The CDR3 DNA reads TGCGCCAGCAGTCTATCGTCGAGTGGCTCGAGGGAGACCCAGTACTTC.

J is TRBJ1-4 and V is TRBV11-3; unclear D gene. Trimming pared 4 bases from V and 8 bases from J, leaving 8 bases between. Per germline, CDR1 SGHNT and CDR2 YENEEA. The CDR3 has 12 amino acids. DNA of the CDR3: TGTGCCAGCAGCTCCCTGGGCGAAAAACTGTTTTTT. It yields the protein CASSSLGEKLFF.

The chain couples TRBV9 to TRBJ2-3; 8 nucleotides align to TRBD2. This CDR3 is built from 15 residues. CDR1 is SGDLS, CDR2 YYNGEE, per germline. Trimming cost V 4 bases and J 5 bases; bases outside gene matches: 9. CDR3 sequence (DNA): TGTGCCAGCAGCACAGCGGGAACTAGCGGAGATACGCAGTATTTT. It encodes CASSTAGTSGDTQYF.

The chain has TRBV3-1 (or the pseudogene TRBV3-2) and TRBJ1-4; D may be TRBD1 (5 bases). The germline CDR1 and CDR2 sequences are LGHDT and YNNKEL (reference sequence). This CDR3 is 15 amino acids long. V lost 1 base and J lost 8, with 14 bases in between. The CDR3 sequence is CASSQAGQRGEKLFF. The CDR3 region has the DNA TGTGCCAGCAGCCAAGCCGGCCAAAGGGGAGAAAAACTGTTTTTT.

The V call is TRBV25-1, the J call TRBJ2-7; 8 positions match TRBD1. Losses at the gene ends were 6 bases for V and 4 bases for J; bases not matched to a gene: 5. The CDR3 is made up of 13 amino acids. Germline V gene sequence: CDR1 MGHDK, CDR2 SYGVNS. Here the CDR3 DNA reads TGTGCCAGCAGGGCCGGGACAGGTTACGAGCAGTACTTC. Translating gives CASRAGTGYEQYF.

DNA for the CDR3: TGTGCCAGTAGTCTTGACCTGGGGCTAATGGAGACCCAGTACTTC. It is translated as CASSLDLGLMETQYF. The chain joins TRBV19 to TRBJ2-5, with D possibly matching TRBD1 (5 bases). Germline loops: CDR1 LNHDA, CDR2 SQIVND (reference sequence). Trimming stripped 5 bases from V and 5 bases from J, with 18 bases between. The CDR3 consists of 15 residues.

This chain joins TRBV13 and TRBJ2-1; tentatively, D is TRBD2 (5 bases). The V end lost 0 bases, the J end lost 12 bases, and 12 bases lay between the germline ends. The CDR3 sequence is 13 residues long. CDR1 is PRHDT, CDR2 FYEKMQ, per germline (reference sequence). Here the CDR3 DNA reads TGTGCCAGCAGCTTAGGGTACCGGGAATGGCAGTTCTTC. Protein sequence: CASSLGYREWQFF.